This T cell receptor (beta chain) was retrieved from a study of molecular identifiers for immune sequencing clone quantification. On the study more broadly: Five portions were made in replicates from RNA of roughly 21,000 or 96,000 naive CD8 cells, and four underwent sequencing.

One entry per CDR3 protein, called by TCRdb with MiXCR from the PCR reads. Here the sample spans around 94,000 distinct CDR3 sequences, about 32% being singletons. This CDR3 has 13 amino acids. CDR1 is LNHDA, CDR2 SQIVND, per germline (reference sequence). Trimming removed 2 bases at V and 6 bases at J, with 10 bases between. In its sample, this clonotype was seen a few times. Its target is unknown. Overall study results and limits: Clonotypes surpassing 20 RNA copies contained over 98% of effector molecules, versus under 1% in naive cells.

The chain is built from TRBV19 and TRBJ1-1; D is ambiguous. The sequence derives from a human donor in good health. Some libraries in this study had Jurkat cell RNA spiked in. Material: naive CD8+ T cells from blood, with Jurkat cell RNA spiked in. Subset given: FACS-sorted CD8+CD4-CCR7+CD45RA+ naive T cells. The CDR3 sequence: CASSILWGSEAFF. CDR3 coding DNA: TGTGCCAGTAGTATATTGTGGGGATCTGAAGCTTTCTTT.